This entry lists 15 T cell receptor beta chains sequenced from one sample in a study of patients and donors after allogeneic stem cell transplantation. TCRdb called the RT-PCR reads again in MiXCR, with one record for every CDR3 protein. The repertoire has some 880,000 distinct CDR3 sequences, approximately 19% of them found once; the top ten carry 5% to 7.5%. The specimen was blood, either unsorted or a sorted T cell fraction (not recorded which). The receptors stem from a human donor who was either an allogeneic HSCT recipient or a stem cell or donor lymphocyte infusion donor (not recorded which). It is not recorded whose cells these are; they may come from a transplant donor.

There are many counts of this clonotype. J is TRBJ2-7 and V is TRBV9; 13 bases are shared with TRBD2. Germline V gene sequence: CDR1 SGDLS, CDR2 YYNGEE. Unmatched junction bases numbered 11, after V lost 2 bases and J lost 12 bases. The CDR3 extends over 15 amino acids. The CDR3 nucleotides are TGTGCCAGCAGCGTGACCGGGACTAGCGGGGATCCCCTGTACTTC. Its translation is CASSVTGTSGDPLYF. The whole variable domain, filled in from reference TRBV9 and TRBJ2-7, reads DSGVTQTPKHLITATGQRVTLRCSPRSGDLSVYWYQQSLDQGLQFLIQYYNGEERAKGNILERFSAQQFPDLHSELNLSSLELGDSALYFCASSVTGTSGDPLYFGPGTRLTVT.

This clonotype has only a few counts. V gene TRBV3-1 combines with J gene TRBJ2-7, with no clear D. Germline CDR1 and CDR2: LGHDT and YNNKEL (reference sequence). The CDR3 is made up of 13 amino acids. V was cut by 0 bases and J by 5 bases, with 8 bases left in between. The DNA of the CDR3 is TGTGCCAGCAGCCAAGAAGTTCCCCACGAGCAGTACTTC. Amino acid sequence: CASSQEVPHEQYF.

The V call is TRBV5-1, the J call TRBJ2-7; a weak D match, TRBD2 (6 bases). V lost 7 bases to trimming and J lost 2 bases, with 19 bases between them. This CDR3 contains 15 residues. Germline-derived CDR1 and CDR2 are SGHRS and YFSETQ. The CDR3 bases are TGCGCCAGCCGTCTAGCGTTAGCCTTTACCTACGAGCAGTACTTC. Translating gives CASRLALAFTYEQYF.

The rearrangement uses TRBV12-3 or TRBV12-4 and TRBJ2-1; 8 nucleotides align to TRBD1. V trimming: 6 bases; J trimming: 6 bases; junction bases outside the gene matches: 10. This CDR3 has 15 residues. CDR3 nucleotide sequence: TGTGCCAGCAGCCACAGGGGGGCAAGGACCAATGAGCAGTTCTTC. Its translation is CASSHRGARTNEQFF.

This chain links TRBV10-3 with TRBJ1-1; D gene uncertain. Per germline, CDR1 ENHRY and CDR2 SYGVKD. This CDR3 contains 13 residues. Deletions cut 8 bases from V and 0 bases from J, with 10 bases between. CDR3 loop: CAIRSTLNTEAFF. The DNA for the CDR3 is TGTGCCATCCGTAGCACCTTGAACACTGAAGCTTTCTTT.

The chain recombines TRBV6-2 or TRBV6-3 with TRBJ2-3; tentative D call: TRBD2 (6 bases). V lost 6 bases to trimming and J lost 0 bases, with 13 bases between them. There are 15 residues in the CDR3. CDR1 and CDR2 from the germline V gene are MNHEY and SVGEGT. The DNA for the CDR3 is TGTGCCAGCAGCTGGGACTCCCATAGCACAGATACGCAGTATTTT. It translates to CASSWDSHSTDTQYF.

This clonotype has more than one count but fewer than ten. The chain recombines TRBV7-2 with TRBJ2-7; TRBD1 is a possible D gene (6 bases). This CDR3 is 14 amino acids long. V gave up 1 base and J gave up 3 bases, with 10 bases separating them. The germline gives CDR1 SGHTA, CDR2 FQGNSA. CDR3 protein: CASSLVHRDYEQYF. The CDR3 bases are TGTGCCAGCAGCTTAGTACACAGGGACTACGAGCAGTACTTC.

In this sample, this clonotype turned up once. The CDR3 spells CASSSGPSGSYEQYF. Written as DNA, the CDR3 is TGTGCCAGCAGTTCGGGCCCTAGCGGGTCCTACGAGCAGTACTTC. The J gene is TRBJ2-7, the V gene TRBV6-5; 8 bases are shared with TRBD2. Trimming cost V 4 bases and J 1 base; bases outside gene matches: 6. Germline V CDR1 and CDR2: MNHEY, SVGAGI. This CDR3 contains 15 residues.

This clonotype was observed a few times. The CDR3 region has the DNA TGTGCCAGCAGCCCAACAATTAGCGTAACGGGTCGGCAGTACTTC. It codes for CASSPTISVTGRQYF. The chain combines TRBV11-3 with TRBJ2-7; weak D call: TRBD2 (5 bases). The V and J ends lost 5 bases and 9 bases respectively, with 23 bases between them. Germline lookup yields CDR1 SGHNT and CDR2 YENEEA. This CDR3 region has 15 residues.

There are a few counts of this clonotype. The gene calls are TRBV19 and TRBJ1-1, with D unresolved. The germline CDR1 and CDR2 sequences are LNHDA and SQIVND (reference sequence). CDR3 length: 14 amino acids. Trimming cost V 0 bases and J 4 bases, with 9 bases left between them. CDR3 amino acids: CASSIEGLATEAFF. The CDR3 DNA reads TGTGCCAGTAGTATAGAGGGGTTGGCCACTGAAGCTTTCTTT.

This clonotype occurred a few times. The J gene is TRBJ2-7, the V gene TRBV2; D may be TRBD1 or TRBD2 (5 bases each). The V gene's germline CDR1 is SNHLY and CDR2 FYNNEI. Trimming cost V 8 bases and J 2 bases, with 13 bases left between them. This CDR3 contains 13 residues. This chain's CDR3 is CASGSGLTYEQYF. The CDR3 DNA reads TGTGCCAGCGGGTCGGGGCTCACCTACGAGCAGTACTTC.

This clonotype occurred a few times. The chain has TRBV9 and TRBJ2-1; 8 bases are a match to TRBD1. With V trimmed by 3 bases and J by 4 bases, 12 bases remained unmatched. The germline gives CDR1 SGDLS, CDR2 YYNGEE. The CDR3 has 17 amino acids. CDR3 bases: TGTGCCAGCAGCGGGACAGGGAATATTCCATCTTACAATGAGCAGTTCTTC. Protein sequence: CASSGTGNIPSYNEQFF.

The chain carries TRBV30 and TRBJ2-1; 9 positions match TRBD1. The germline V gene encodes CDR1 GTSNPN and CDR2 SVGIG (reference sequence). V was clipped by 1 base and J by 2 bases; unmatched bases: 3. This CDR3 spans 15 amino acids. The CDR3 reads CAWSEGQGTYNEQFF. Written as DNA, the CDR3 is TGTGCCTGGAGTGAGGGACAGGGCACCTACAATGAGCAGTTCTTC.

The chain has TRBV7-2 and TRBJ2-1; D is undetermined. The V end was cut by 1 base, the J end by 5 bases, with 12 bases between. This CDR3 comprises 15 residues. Germline V gives CDR1 SGHTA, CDR2 FQGNSA. The CDR3 protein is CASSLEVSRNNEQFF. The CDR3 DNA sequence: TGTGCCAGCAGCTTAGAAGTTAGCCGGAACAATGAGCAGTTCTTC.

This clonotype was detected only a few times. The chain combines TRBV5-5 with TRBJ2-1; maybe TRBD1 (5 bases). Trimming took 1 base from V and 8 from J, leaving 10 bases between them. Germline CDR1 is SGHKS and CDR2 is YYEKEE (reference sequence). The length of the CDR3 is 13 residues. CDR3 sequence (DNA): TGTGCCAGCAGCTTGCAGGGTTGGGATGAGCAGTTCTTC. Translated: CASSLQGWDEQFF.